This T cell receptor (beta chain) was sequenced in a study of cytomegalovirus exposure and HLA in healthy donors. 60 Vbeta and 13 Jbeta primers were used in PCR. Assay used: immunoSEQ multiplex PCR; TCRdb lists only in-frame clones, some missing. The data contain approximately 67,000 clones, roughly nine tenths of them singletons. The V gene lost 4 bases and the J gene lost 5 bases, with 9 bases spanning the gap. CDR1 and CDR2 from the germline V gene are MNHEY and SMNVEV (reference sequence). This CDR3 has 13 residues. The chain has TRBV27 and TRBJ2-1, with a weak D call TRBD2 (6 bases). The sequenced sample consisted of PBMCs. This TCR was recovered from a woman aged 25-40 years in good health and CMV-seropositive. The CDR3 protein is CASSWDLNNEQFF. The CDR3 DNA reads TGTGCCAGCAGTTGGGACTTGAACAATGAGCAGTTCTTC.